These 32 T cell receptor beta chains were sequenced from one sample in a study of shared clonotypes between healthy human individuals. This table comes from immunoSEQ multiplex PCR, and its TCRdb copy is limited to in-frame clones, with some not included. The data show around 1,100,000 clones, approximately 75% seen once. Source material: memory CD4+ T cells from PBMCs. Noted subset: CD45RA-negative fraction. These receptors originate from a man between 18 and 29 years old in good health. Some clones in this sample may be carry-over from other donors' samples.

Written as DNA, the CDR3 is TGTGCCAGCAGCCTGGGACTAGCGGGACGCAATGAGCAGTTCTTC. This gives the protein CASSLGLAGRNEQFF. J is TRBJ2-1 and V is TRBV5-5, with 13 bases that match TRBD2. The junction had 4 bases not matched to a gene; V was cut back by 4 bases and J by 6 bases. The length of the CDR3 is 15 residues. Germline-derived CDR1 and CDR2 are SGHKS and YYEKEE (reference sequence).

This clone was observed a handful of times. The chain uses TRBV4-3 and TRBJ1-4; weak D call: TRBD1 (5 bases). CDR1 is LGHNA, CDR2 YSLEER, per germline. Trimming shortened V by 3 bases and J by 3 bases, and 14 bases separated the two germline ends. The CDR3 covers 16 residues. CDR3 bases: TGCGCCAGCAGCCATGGGTTGGGGGACCCTAATGAAAAACTGTTTTTT. Protein: CASSHGLGDPNEKLFF.

Concerning this clone itself: The identical CDR3 is also encoded by other nucleotide sequences in the sample. The CDR3 sequence: CASSGAGGGDTQYF. As DNA, the CDR3 is TGTGCCAGCAGTGGAGCGGGAGGGGGAGATACGCAGTATTTT. The chain combines TRBV2 with TRBJ2-3; TRBD2 matches 10 bases. This CDR3 has 14 residues. The germline gives CDR1 SNHLY, CDR2 FYNNEI. V lost 4 bases and J lost 5; bases outside the gene matches: 3.

The rearrangement uses TRBV2 and TRBJ1-5; no clear D. Trimming took off 4 bases at V and 7 bases at J, with 14 bases between the two ends. CDR1 is SNHLY, CDR2 FYNNEI, per germline. This CDR3 has 14 residues. The CDR3 reads CASSVDGPWQPQHF. The CDR3 nucleotides are TGTGCCAGCAGTGTAGACGGGCCATGGCAGCCCCAGCATTTT.

Here the CDR3 reads CAISGTDQPQHF. Here the CDR3 DNA reads TGTGCCATCAGTGGGACGGATCAGCCCCAGCATTTT. The chain has TRBV10-3 and TRBJ1-5; D gene unclear. V was trimmed by 4 bases and J by 5 bases, leaving 6 bases between them. The V gene's germline CDR1 is ENHRY and CDR2 SYGVKD. The CDR3 sequence is 12 residues long.

This chain uses TRBV11-2 with TRBJ1-1; tentatively, D is TRBD1 (5 bases). There are 14 residues in the CDR3. V was shortened by 2 bases and J by 2 bases, with 9 bases between the two germline ends. CDR1 SGHAT and CDR2 FQNNGV come from the germline V gene. This CDR3 reads CASSLMTANTEAFF. DNA for the CDR3: TGTGCCAGCAGCTTAATGACAGCTAACACTGAAGCTTTCTTT.

This clone was seen a single time. The chain has TRBV7-3 and TRBJ1-5, with 10 bases fitting TRBD1. CDR3 length equals 18 residues. CDR1 SGHTA and CDR2 FQGTGA come from the germline V gene. J gave up 0 bases and V 4 bases, and 9 bases lay outside the gene matches. CDR3 sequence reads: CASSSPGQGTYSNQPQHF. Written as DNA, the CDR3 is TGTGCCAGCAGCTCCCCGGGACAGGGGACGTATAGCAATCAGCCCCAGCATTTT.

Turning to this clone: Additional DNA sequences in this sample encode the identical CDR3. The chain employs TRBV5-6 and TRBJ1-2; TRBD1 might be the D (5 bases). The germline CDR1 and CDR2 sequences are SGHDT and YYEEEE. Trimming took off 0 bases at V and 8 bases at J, with 5 bases between the two ends. CDR3 length: 11 amino acids. CDR3 bases: TGTGCCAGCAGCTTGGCAGGGGGCTACACCTTC. Translation gives CASSLAGGYTF.

This clone occurred once. J is TRBJ2-3 and V is TRBV7-6; D gene unclear. The CDR3 has 14 residues. Trimming took off 0 bases at V and 3 bases at J, with 7 bases between the two ends. Germline loops: CDR1 SGHVS, CDR2 FNYEAQ. The chain's CDR3 is CASSLAPATDTQYF. CDR3 in DNA: TGTGCCAGCAGCTTAGCCCCAGCTACAGATACGCAGTATTTT.

This chain connects TRBV7-2 to TRBJ2-3; D uncertain. Trimming stripped 2 bases from V and 11 bases from J, with 8 bases between. The germline CDR1 and CDR2 sequences are SGHTA and FQGNSA. The CDR3 sequence is 11 residues long. CDR3 DNA sequence: TGTGCCAGCAGCTTACTACAGCTGCAGTATTTT. This gives the protein CASSLLQLQYF.

The chain joins TRBV25-1 to TRBJ2-1; D ambiguous. The length of the CDR3 is 14 residues. Trimming left V 3 bases short and J 5 bases short, with 11 bases between. CDR1 and CDR2 from the germline V gene are MGHDK and SYGVNS. The CDR3 coding sequence is TGTGCCAGCAGTGACCCCGGTCGGAACAATGAGCAGTTCTTC. This translates into CASSDPGRNNEQFF.

This clone was seen once. The V and J genes are TRBV28 and TRBJ1-2; TRBD1 might be the D (6 bases). The CDR3 is 13 residues long. With 6 bases removed from V and 5 bases from J, the gap between germline ends came to 13 bases. Germline-derived CDR1 and CDR2 are MDHEN and SYDVKM. CDR3 sequence reads: CASRGTGTYGYTF. As DNA, the CDR3 is TGTGCCAGCAGGGGAACAGGGACTTATGGCTACACCTTC.

This rearrangement joins TRBV7-2 to TRBJ1-1; D might be TRBD1 (5 bases). CDR3 length: 13 amino acids. V gave up 6 bases and J gave up 6 bases, with 14 bases separating them. Per germline, CDR1 SGHTA and CDR2 FQGNSA. The CDR3 loop is CASRPRVYPEAFF. In DNA, the CDR3 is TGTGCCAGCAGGCCCAGGGTTTACCCTGAAGCTTTCTTT.

The chain couples TRBV5-1 to TRBJ2-5, with D possibly TRBD2 on 6 matching bases. In germline, CDR1 is SGHRS, CDR2 YFSETQ. The CDR3 totals 13 residues. The germline V and J ends were trimmed by 5 bases and 1 base, with 9 bases remaining between them. The CDR3 region has the DNA TGCGCCAGCAGAGGGGACTCCCAAGAGACCCAGTACTTC. It translates to CASRGDSQETQYF.

The V and J genes are TRBV5-1 and TRBJ2-3, with 10 bases identical to TRBD2. The germline CDR1 and CDR2 sequences are SGHRS and YFSETQ. There are 16 residues in the CDR3. With V trimmed by 3 bases and J by 3 bases, 7 bases remained unmatched. CDR3 DNA sequence: TGCGCCAGCAGCTACCGAGCGGGAGGGCAGACAGATACGCAGTATTTT. Its protein is CASSYRAGGQTDTQYF.

The gene calls are TRBV5-5 and TRBJ2-5; 7 bases fit TRBD1. The trim removed 4 bases at V and 4 bases at J, leaving 4 bases unmatched. Germline values: CDR1 SGHKS, CDR2 YYEKEE (reference sequence). This CDR3 has 13 amino acids. The chain's CDR3 is CASSARDRETQYF. In DNA form, the CDR3 reads TGTGCCAGCAGCGCCCGGGACAGAGAGACCCAGTACTTC.

The chain joins TRBV2 to TRBJ2-7; 8 bases fit TRBD1. The V segment lost 7 bases and the J segment 0 bases; nucleotides outside the gene matches: 8. CDR3 length equals 15 residues. Per the germline V gene, CDR1 is SNHLY and CDR2 is FYNNEI. CDR3: CASTLQGVHSYEQYF. The DNA of the CDR3 is TGTGCCAGCACCCTACAGGGGGTCCACTCCTACGAGCAGTACTTC.

This chain joins TRBV4-2 and TRBJ1-2; D is undetermined. Germline V gene data show CDR1 as LGHNA and CDR2 as YNFKEQ. There are 15 residues in the CDR3. V lost 4 bases and J 7 bases, leaving 19 bases between the germline ends. The CDR3 loop reads CASSPLHGGNFGYTF. CDR3 nucleotides: TGTGCCAGCAGCCCCCTCCACGGAGGGAATTTTGGCTACACCTTC.

This clone was found a few times. The chain recombines TRBV7-2 with TRBJ2-3; D perhaps matches TRBD2 (5 bases). Germline lookup yields CDR1 SGHTA and CDR2 FQGNSA. V was cut by 5 bases and J by 7 bases, with 16 bases left in between. The CDR3 contains 14 residues. The CDR3 coding sequence is TGTGCCAGCAGCCCGGACCCTTCGGGGAATACGCAGTATTTT. Translation gives CASSPDPSGNTQYF.

As regards this clone: A much bigger clone sits one base away, suggesting this may be a read error. CDR3 sequence: CASSLQRNQPQHF. In DNA, the CDR3 is TGTGCCAGCAGCTTACAGAGGAATCAGCCCCAGCATTTT. V is TRBV7-2 and J is TRBJ1-5; unclear D gene. The CDR3 runs 13 residues. V lost 2 bases to trimming and J lost 4 bases, with 6 bases between them. Germline lookup yields CDR1 SGHTA and CDR2 FQGNSA. Full variable domain (remainder filled in from reference TRBV7-2 and TRBJ1-5): GAGVSQSPSNKVTEKGKDVELRCDPISGHTALYWYRQSLGQGLEFLIYFQGNSAPDKSGLPSDRFSAERTGGSVSTLTIQRTQQEDSAVYLCASSLQRNQPQHFGDGTRLSIL.

The chain uses TRBV7-3 and TRBJ1-2; TRBD1 matches 8 bases. CDR3 length: 16 residues. J lost 4 bases, V lost 1 base, and 8 bases had no gene match. The germline CDR1 and CDR2 sequences are SGHTA and FQGTGA. CDR3 coding DNA: TGTGCCAGCAGCTTAAAGAGACAGGGGTATTGCTATGGCTACACCTTC. Residues: CASSLKRQGYCYGYTF.

The rearrangement links TRBV5-1 to TRBJ1-3, with 8 bases that match TRBD1. V dropped 3 bases and J dropped 8; count of bases not matched to a gene: 10. The CDR3 covers 15 residues. In germline, CDR1 is SGHRS, CDR2 YFSETQ. The CDR3 bases are TGCGCCAGCAGCTCCTCAGGGGGCGAAGAGGACACCATATATTTT. Translation: CASSSSGGEEDTIYF.

This chain connects TRBV5-8 to TRBJ2-3; D unresolved. This CDR3 spans 14 amino acids. Trimming removed 0 bases at V and 2 bases at J, with 7 bases between. Germline V gives CDR1 SGHTS, CDR2 YDEGEE. The CDR3 region is CASSLGRITDTQYF. In nucleotides, the CDR3 is TGTGCCAGCAGCTTGGGGCGCATCACAGATACGCAGTATTTT.

This clone has just a few counts. The DNA of the CDR3 is TGCGCCAGCAGCCAAGTCCAAGGGGGAAAAATCGATGGCTACACCTTC. Its translation is CASSQVQGGKIDGYTF. The chain carries TRBV4-1 and TRBJ1-2; D might be TRBD1 (6 bases). There are 16 residues in the CDR3. V dropped 1 base and J dropped 6 bases, with 18 bases sitting between them. Germline CDR1 reads MGHRA; CDR2 reads YSYEKL.

The gene calls are TRBV2 and TRBJ2-1, with D uncertain. The CDR3 contains 11 residues. V dropped 6 bases and J dropped 5 bases, with 5 bases sitting between them. Germline CDR1 and CDR2: SNHLY and FYNNEI. DNA of the CDR3: TGTGCCAGCAGAGCAAACAATGAGCAGTTCTTC. Protein sequence: CASRANNEQFF.

CDR3 residues: CASSHGRREADTQYF. DNA for the CDR3: TGTGCCAGCAGCCATGGACGGCGGGAGGCAGATACGCAGTATTTT. The V gene is TRBV4-2, the J gene TRBJ2-3; 8 bases match TRBD2. This CDR3 contains 15 residues. J was trimmed by 4 bases and V by 3 bases; bases with no gene match: 6. Germline V gene data show CDR1 as LGHNA and CDR2 as YNFKEQ.

CDR3 nucleotide sequence: TGCGCCAGCAGCTTGAACGCAGGGGCCCCTAATGAAAAACTGTTTTTT. This translates into CASSLNAGAPNEKLFF. The V and J genes are TRBV5-1 and TRBJ1-4; D is possibly TRBD1 (6 bases). Trimming cost V 1 base and J 3 bases, with 13 bases left between them. Germline CDR1 SGHRS, CDR2 YFSETQ. CDR3 length: 16 amino acids.

The V gene is TRBV5-8, the J gene TRBJ2-1; D gene unclear. CDR1 is SGHTS and CDR2 is YDEGEE in the germline V gene. V gave up 1 base and J gave up 5 bases, with 4 bases separating them. The CDR3 runs 12 residues. The CDR3 is CASSLLNNEQFF. CDR3 bases: TGTGCCAGCAGCTTGCTGAACAATGAGCAGTTCTTC.

V and J are TRBV7-3 and TRBJ2-1; 7 bases line up with TRBD2. CDR3 length: 15 residues. Germline assignment: CDR1 SGHTA and CDR2 FQGTGA. The ends lost 4 bases at V and 6 bases at J; junction bases unmatched: 9. The CDR3 DNA reads as TGTGCCAGCAGCTCAATGGCTAGCGGTCCCAATGAGCAGTTCTTC. Protein sequence: CASSSMASGPNEQFF. Using reference TRBV7-3 and TRBJ2-1 for the parts outside the CDR3, the full variable domain is GAGVSQTPSNKVTEKGKYVELRCDPISGHTALYWYRQSLGQGPEFLIYFQGTGAADDSGLPNDRFFAVRPEGSVSTLKIQRTERGDSAVYLCASSSMASGPNEQFFGPGTRLTVL.

The table lists this clone with a count of one. The genes are TRBV30 and TRBJ1-2, with 8 bases matching TRBD1. Germline V lookup: CDR1 GTSNPN, CDR2 SVGIG (reference sequence). This CDR3 has 13 residues. V shed 1 base and J 7 bases; nucleotides not matched to a gene: 5. CDR3 sequence reads: CAWSADRGRGYTF. CDR3 DNA: TGTGCCTGGAGTGCCGACAGGGGTCGTGGCTACACCTTC.

The J gene is TRBJ1-2, the V gene TRBV25-1; D gene uncertain. The V end lost 0 bases, the J end lost 4 bases, and 6 bases lay between the germline ends. This CDR3 is built from 13 residues. Germline V gene sequence: CDR1 MGHDK, CDR2 SYGVNS. Here the CDR3 reads CASSEYNSYGYTF. For the CDR3, the DNA is TGTGCCAGCAGTGAATACAACAGCTATGGCTACACCTTC.

The V and J genes are TRBV28 and TRBJ1-1; D is undetermined. The CDR3 has 12 residues. CDR1 and CDR2 (germline): MDHEN, SYDVKM. V dropped 6 bases and J dropped 4 bases, with 9 bases sitting between them. The CDR3 nucleotides are TGTGCCAGCAGGTCGATGGGCACTGAAGCTTTCTTT. This sequence encodes CASRSMGTEAFF.